The 27 T cell receptor beta chains given below trace back to one sample, sequenced in a study of Graves' ophthalmopathy and Graves' hyperthyroidism. The study amplified TCR beta CDR3 regions using RNA transcripts. The first round was an RT-PCR with HTBI primers, and the second round was a multiplex PCR. TCRdb reanalysed the multiplex PCR reads using MiXCR and keeps one entry per CDR3 protein. The sample shows around 670,000 distinct CDR3 sequences, approximately 40% of them seen only once. Material: peripheral blood. These receptor sequences come from an adult man with Graves' ophthalmopathy.

The rearrangement uses TRBV7-6 and TRBJ1-3; D gene uncertain. Trimming removed 2 bases at V and 7 bases at J, with 3 bases between. This CDR3 is 11 amino acids long. Germline V gives CDR1 SGHVS, CDR2 FNYEAQ. This CDR3 reads CASSLPNTIYF. CDR3 nucleotide sequence: TGTGCCAGCAGCTTACCGAACACCATATATTTT.

A few counts support this clonotype. This sequence joins TRBV20-1 and TRBJ1-1, with 9 bases matching TRBD1. This CDR3 has 15 residues. V was pared by 2 bases and J by 3 bases, with 7 bases of the junction left unmatched. Germline values: CDR1 DFQATT, CDR2 SNEGSKA (reference sequence). CDR3 nucleotide sequence: TGCAGTGCTAGAAACGACAGGGGGTGGGACACTGAAGCTTTCTTT. Amino acid sequence: CSARNDRGWDTEAFF.

The chain links TRBV19 to TRBJ2-7; TRBD2 aligns across 7 bases. The trim removed 11 bases at V and 1 base at J, leaving 8 bases unmatched. Germline CDR1 reads LNHDA; CDR2 reads SQIVND (reference sequence). The CDR3 extends over 13 amino acids. Here the CDR3 reads CAGSFGRSYEQYF. CDR3 in DNA: TGTGCCGGCAGCTTCGGGAGGTCCTACGAGCAGTACTTC.

This clonotype has just a few counts. A much larger clone lies one base from this, so it may be a read error. The V call is TRBV7-9, the J call TRBJ1-1; D gene ambiguous. Trimming removed 5 bases from V and 5 bases from J, with 6 bases in between. There are 11 residues in the CDR3. Germline assignment: CDR1 SEHNR and CDR2 FQNEAQ (reference sequence). The CDR3: CASSQETEAFF. CDR3 in DNA: TGTGCCAGCAGCCAAGAAACTGAAGCTTTCTTT.

This clonotype was seen a handful of times. This chain connects TRBV7-9 to TRBJ2-7, with D maybe TRBD2 (6 bases). The CDR3 covers 17 residues. V was clipped by 4 bases and J by 1 base, with 20 bases between them. CDR1 is SEHNR and CDR2 is FQNEAQ in the germline V gene (reference sequence). Written as DNA, the CDR3 is TGTGCCAGCAGCTCACCAACAACTAGCTTGAAGTCCTACGAGCAGTACTTC. Protein sequence: CASSSPTTSLKSYEQYF.

The rearrangement uses TRBV4-2 and TRBJ1-1; D might be TRBD1 (6 bases). Germline CDR1 reads LGHNA; CDR2 reads YNFKEQ. This CDR3 region has 15 residues. Trimming stripped 0 bases from V and 3 bases from J, with 11 bases between. CDR3 protein: CASSQETGVYTEAFF. The CDR3 nucleotides read TGTGCCAGCAGCCAAGAGACAGGAGTATACACTGAAGCTTTCTTT.

As regards this clonotype: A junction boundary mismatches the germline segment, possibly from a read error. This sequence joins TRBV29-1 and TRBJ1-5; the D is unclear. There are 13 residues in the CDR3. The germline gives CDR1 SQVTM, CDR2 ANQGSEA. As DNA, the CDR3 is TGTGCCAGCAGTCACAGTCGCAATCAGCCCCAGCATTTT. As protein: CASSHSRNQPQHF.

As DNA, the CDR3 is TGTGCCAGCAGCGCTGAACACAGGGGGCGCACTGAAGCTTTCTTT. It specifies CASSAEHRGRTEAFF. The chain is built from TRBV2 and TRBJ1-1; 9 bases match TRBD1. The CDR3 is 15 amino acids. Germline V lookup: CDR1 SNHLY, CDR2 FYNNEI. V trimming: 6 bases; J trimming: 4 bases; junction bases outside the gene matches: 9.

V and J are TRBV10-3 and TRBJ1-1; TRBD1 agrees at 7 bases. The CDR3 is 14 residues long. V shed 5 bases, J shed 4 bases, and the junction held 7 bases outside the gene matches. Germline V CDR1 and CDR2: ENHRY, SYGVKD. The CDR3 sequence: CAISPTGKPTEAFF. The DNA of the CDR3 is TGTGCCATCAGTCCGACAGGGAAGCCCACTGAAGCTTTCTTT.

The J gene is TRBJ1-2, the V gene TRBV13; D is perhaps TRBD1 (6 bases). The germline V and J ends were trimmed by 7 bases and 4 bases, with 16 bases remaining between them. The CDR3 runs 14 residues. The germline V gene encodes CDR1 PRHDT and CDR2 FYEKMQ (reference sequence). The chain's CDR3 is CASTLGDRSYGYTF. The DNA of the CDR3 is TGTGCCAGCACCCTGGGTGACAGGAGCTATGGCTACACCTTC.

The chain couples TRBV29-1 to TRBJ1-2; no definite D call. With 1 base removed from V and 7 bases from J, the gap between germline ends came to 13 bases. CDR1 SQVTM and CDR2 ANQGSEA come from the germline V gene. This CDR3 contains 13 residues. In DNA, the CDR3 is TGCAGCGTTGAAGTAGAGGGCCACTTTGGCTACACCTTC. This sequence encodes CSVEVEGHFGYTF.

This clonotype appeared many times. This chain links TRBV9 with TRBJ2-7, with TRBD1 matching over 9 bases. The germline gives CDR1 SGDLS, CDR2 YYNGEE. V was pared by 0 bases and J by 3 bases, with 1 base of the junction left unmatched. The CDR3 covers 14 residues. The CDR3 region is CASSVGDRVYEQYF. The CDR3 nucleotides are TGTGCCAGCAGCGTAGGGGACAGGGTCTACGAGCAGTACTTC.

As regards this clonotype: A read error is possible here, since a much larger clone lies one base away. This chain links TRBV19 with TRBJ1-5; D is unclear. There are 15 residues in the CDR3. The germline V gene has CDR1 LNHDA and CDR2 SQIVND (reference sequence). The CDR3 reads CASTPWGDSNRPQHF. CDR3 in DNA: TGTGCCAGTACTCCCTGGGGAGATAGCAATCGGCCCCAGCATTTT.

V is TRBV7-9 and J is TRBJ2-5, with 7 bases fitting TRBD1. The CDR3 extends over 16 amino acids. CDR1 is SEHNR and CDR2 is FQNEAQ in the germline V gene (reference sequence). The V gene end was trimmed by 2 bases and the J gene end by 5 bases; junction bases not matched to a gene: 11. As DNA, the CDR3 is TGTGCCAGCAGCTTAATTCTCGACAGGGAATCGGAGACCCAGTACTTC. This sequence encodes CASSLILDRESETQYF.

The CDR3 sequence is CSARSPGGSETQYF. The CDR3 DNA follows: TGCAGTGCTAGATCCCCGGGAGGATCAGAGACCCAGTACTTC. V is TRBV20-1 and J is TRBJ2-5, with TRBD2 matching 7 bases. The germline V gene encodes CDR1 DFQATT and CDR2 SNEGSKA (reference sequence). The CDR3 loop spans 14 amino acids. After removal of 2 bases from V and 4 bases from J, the junction contained 7 bases not matched to a gene.

A few counts support this clonotype. The rearrangement joins TRBV24-1 to TRBJ1-5, with 11 bases fitting TRBD1. CDR3 length: 15 residues. CDR1 is KGHDR and CDR2 is SFDVKD in the germline V gene. With V trimmed by 11 bases and J by 5 bases, 10 bases remained unmatched. CDR3 loop: CASRSRTGGDQPQHF. For the CDR3, the DNA is TGTGCCAGCAGGTCCAGGACAGGGGGCGATCAGCCCCAGCATTTT.

In this sample, this clonotype turned up a few times. The V gene is TRBV9, the J gene TRBJ1-1; the D gene is possibly TRBD1 (6 bases). The germline V gene has CDR1 SGDLS and CDR2 YYNGEE. The ends were cut back, 4 bases at V and 11 bases at J, with 18 bases in the middle. The CDR3 length is 13 residues. DNA of the CDR3: TGTGCCAGCAGCCAAGGGGGGGCTTTGGGGGCTTTCTTT. Its translation is CASSQGGALGAFF.

The V gene is TRBV20-1, the J gene TRBJ2-2; no reliable D call. Germline CDR1 DFQATT, CDR2 SNEGSKA (reference sequence). This CDR3 has 12 residues. The V end was cut by 2 bases, the J end by 6 bases, with 7 bases between. The CDR3 loop reads CSARIGSGELFF. The DNA for the CDR3 is TGCAGTGCTAGAATAGGGTCCGGGGAGCTGTTTTTT.

This chain links TRBV15 with TRBJ2-7; D ambiguous. This CDR3 has 16 amino acids. Trimming took 5 bases from V and 0 from J, leaving 17 bases between them. Germline V lookup: CDR1 LNHNV, CDR2 YYDKDF (reference sequence). The CDR3 is CATSGATHRASYEQYF. Written as DNA, the CDR3 is TGTGCCACCAGCGGAGCGACACACCGAGCCTCCTACGAGCAGTACTTC.

This clonotype has ten or more counts. This chain links TRBV19 with TRBJ2-5; the match to TRBD2 covers 13 bases. The germline V gene has CDR1 LNHDA and CDR2 SQIVND (reference sequence). With V trimmed by 9 bases and J by 3 bases, 13 bases remained unmatched. The CDR3 length is 17 residues. Here the CDR3 DNA reads TGTGCCAGCAGCGGTCTCCTTACTAGCGGGAGGGAAGAGACCCAGTACTTC. Its translation: CASSGLLTSGREETQYF. Looking up the rest from reference TRBV19 and TRBJ2-5 gives the full variable domain: DGGITQSPKYLFRKEGQNVTLSCEQNLNHDAMYWYRQDPGQGLRLIYYSQIVNDFQKGDIAEGYSVSREKKESFPLTVTSAQKNPTAFYLCASSGLLTSGREETQYFGPGTRLLVL.

This clonotype was seen only a few times. The V gene is TRBV20-1, the J gene TRBJ1-5, with 9 bases aligning to TRBD1. Germline V CDR1 and CDR2: DFQATT, SNEGSKA (reference sequence). The CDR3 length is 13 residues. After removal of 1 base from V and 5 bases from J, the junction contained 0 bases not matched to a gene. CDR3 sequence (DNA): TGCAGTGCTAGAGGGACAGGGGATCAGCCCCAGCATTTT. It translates to CSARGTGDQPQHF.

This clonotype appeared many times. The gene calls are TRBV12-3 or TRBV12-4 and TRBJ1-1; D uncertain. The CDR3 extends over 12 amino acids. V lost 6 bases and J lost 4, with 9 bases in between. The CDR3 coding sequence is TGTGCCAGCAGCCTGCGGGCCACTGAAGCTTTCTTT. This sequence encodes CASSLRATEAFF.

For this clonotype: It may be a read error: a sequence one base away is much more abundant. The rearrangement links TRBV7-9 to TRBJ1-2, with 8 bases aligning to TRBD1. Germline loops: CDR1 SEHNR, CDR2 FQNEAQ (reference sequence). This CDR3 spans 13 amino acids. The CDR3 loop is CASSRTGNYGYAF. The CDR3 DNA is TGTGCCAGCAGCCGGACAGGGAACTATGGCTACGCCTTC. The full variable domain, with the rest looked up from reference TRBV7-9 and TRBJ1-2, is DTGVSQNPRHKITKRGQNVTFRCDPISEHNRLYWYRQTLGQGPEFLTYFQNEAQLEKSRLLSDRFSAERPKGSFSTLEIQRTEQGDSAMYLCASSRTGNYGYAFGSGTRLTVV.

As for this clonotype: One end of the junction does not line up with germline, which may come from a read error. The chain employs TRBV7-9 and TRBJ1-1; the D is unclear. Germline V lookup: CDR1 SEHNR, CDR2 FQNEAQ (reference sequence). The CDR3 is 14 amino acids. In nucleotides, the CDR3 is TGTGCCAGCAGCTTAGAGGCGGGTTACACTGAAGTTTTCTTT. Protein product: CASSLEAGYTEVFF.

This rearrangement joins TRBV7-9 to TRBJ1-4; possibly TRBD1 for D (6 bases). Germline V CDR1 and CDR2: SEHNR, FQNEAQ (reference sequence). The CDR3 runs 14 residues. Between the trimmed V and J ends, which lost 6 bases and 5 bases, there was a span of 13 bases. This chain's CDR3 is CASRAGTLNEKLFF. In DNA, the CDR3 is TGTGCCAGCAGAGCAGGGACATTAAATGAAAAACTGTTTTTT.

Remarks on this clonotype: One end of the junction varies from germline; a read error may be responsible. The V call is TRBV29-1, the J call TRBJ2-7; D is possibly TRBD1 (5 bases). This CDR3 is 15 amino acids long. The germline V gene has CDR1 SQVTM and CDR2 ANQGSEA. CDR3 DNA: TGCAGCGTTGAATGGGGCCAGAACAAGCAATACGAGCAGCACTTC. It yields the protein CSVEWGQNKQYEQHF.

The sample holds many counts of this clonotype. This chain links TRBV2 with TRBJ1-2; no definite D call. Trimming left V 0 bases short and J 8 bases short, with 22 bases between. The CDR3 length is 17 residues. In germline, CDR1 is SNHLY, CDR2 FYNNEI. CDR3 bases: TGTGCCAGCAGTGAAGCGCTTCGGCAGGCGAATTCCCAAGGCTACACCTTC. This gives the protein CASSEALRQANSQGYTF.